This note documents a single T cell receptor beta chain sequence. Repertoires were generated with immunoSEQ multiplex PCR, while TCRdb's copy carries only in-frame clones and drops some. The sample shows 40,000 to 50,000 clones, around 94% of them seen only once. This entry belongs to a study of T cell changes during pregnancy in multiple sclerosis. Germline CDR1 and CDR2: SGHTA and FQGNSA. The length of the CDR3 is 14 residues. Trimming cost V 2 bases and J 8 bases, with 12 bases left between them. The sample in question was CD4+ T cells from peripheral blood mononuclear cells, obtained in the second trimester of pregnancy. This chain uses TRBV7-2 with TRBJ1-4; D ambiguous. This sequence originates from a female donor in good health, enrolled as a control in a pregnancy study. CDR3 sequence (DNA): TGTGCCAGCAGCTTATCGACACTAGGGGAAAAACTGTTTTTT. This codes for CASSLSTLGEKLFF.